The clone carrying this TCR beta chain was found many times. This CDR3 comprises 12 residues. The V and J ends lost 6 bases and 9 bases respectively, with 14 bases between them. The sample's time point: newly diagnosed GD, antithyroid drugs for less than 3 months. PBMCs were the source of the RNA used for TCR sequencing. The source of the sample is a study of regulatory T cells in long-lasting Graves disease. Construction of the TCR beta libraries employed iRepertoire HTBI primers in conjunction with Arm-PCR of CDR3 regions. Via MiXCR, TCRdb re-called the multiplex PCR reads, giving one row per CDR3 protein. This sample has hundreds of thousands of distinct CDR3 sequences, with around 16% found just once. The sample was also reused in another study, on T cells in Graves' hyperthyroidism and ophthalmopathy.

The source was peripheral blood mononuclear cells (PBMCs), collected at new diagnosis, from a patient treated with antithyroid drugs. The TCR originated in a woman aged 40-65 years with Graves disease. The chain combines TRBV12-3 or TRBV12-4 with TRBJ1-2, with D possibly matching TRBD1 (5 bases). In DNA form, the CDR3 reads TGTGCCAGCAGGGGGGGACGAGGGAGCTACACCTTC. Translated, it gives CASRGGRGSYTF.